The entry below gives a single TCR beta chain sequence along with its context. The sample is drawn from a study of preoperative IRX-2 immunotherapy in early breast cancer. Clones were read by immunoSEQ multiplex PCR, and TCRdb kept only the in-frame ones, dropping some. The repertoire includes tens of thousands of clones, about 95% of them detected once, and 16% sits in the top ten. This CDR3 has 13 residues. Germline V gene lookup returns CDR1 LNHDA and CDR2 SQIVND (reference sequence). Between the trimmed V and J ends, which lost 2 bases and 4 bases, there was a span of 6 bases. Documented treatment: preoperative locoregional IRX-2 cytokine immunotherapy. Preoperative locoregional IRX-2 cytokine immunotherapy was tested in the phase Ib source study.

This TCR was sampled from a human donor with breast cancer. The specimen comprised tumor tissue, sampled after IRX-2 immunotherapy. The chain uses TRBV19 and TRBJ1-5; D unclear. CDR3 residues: CASSIRENQPQHF. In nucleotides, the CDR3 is TGTGCCAGTAGTATAAGGGAAAATCAGCCCCAGCATTTT.